Below are 32 T cell receptor beta chains sequenced from a single sample in a study of shared clonotypes between healthy human individuals. CD45RO-negative cells were positively selected for CCR7, leaving out terminally differentiated effector memory CD45RA+ cells. The table came from immunoSEQ multiplex PCR; TCRdb's copy has only in-frame clones and leaves some out. The profile shows around 1.9 million clones, 93% of them singletons. The specimen was naive CD8+ T cells from PBMCs. The source is a man aged 18 to 35 in good health. Some clones in this sample may be carry-over from other donors' samples.

This clone was recorded once. This chain joins TRBV9 and TRBJ2-1, with TRBD2 matching 10 bases. CDR3 size: 17 residues. In germline, CDR1 is SGDLS, CDR2 YYNGEE. J was trimmed by 9 bases and V by 1 base; bases with no gene match: 13. The CDR3 nucleotides are TGTGCCAGCAGCGTATCTCGGCTAGCGGGAGTTCACGGTGAGCAGTTCTTC. It yields the protein CASSVSRLAGVHGEQFF.

This chain uses TRBV18 with TRBJ2-3, with 14 bases that match TRBD2. The CDR3 is 17 amino acids. Trimming cost V 4 bases and J 5 bases; bases outside gene matches: 8. Germline CDR1 KGHSH, CDR2 LQKENI. The CDR3 loop is CASSQPGLAGVVDTQYF. CDR3 nucleotide sequence: TGTGCCAGCTCACAGCCGGGACTAGCGGGAGTCGTAGATACGCAGTATTTT.

This rearrangement joins TRBV2 to TRBJ2-1, with a tentative D call TRBD2 (6 bases). The germline V gene has CDR1 SNHLY and CDR2 FYNNEI. CDR3 length: 14 residues. Trimming stripped 10 bases from V and 3 bases from J, with 16 bases between. The CDR3 loop is CATDGGRDYNEQFF. The DNA of the CDR3 is TGTGCCACCGACGGAGGGAGAGACTACAATGAGCAGTTCTTC.

This sequence joins TRBV28 and TRBJ2-1; a possible D gene is TRBD1 (5 bases). This CDR3 is 14 amino acids long. Germline V gene lookup returns CDR1 MDHEN and CDR2 SYDVKM. Trimming took 5 bases from V and 9 from J, leaving 17 bases between them. This chain's CDR3 is CASSPALGVGEQFF. The CDR3 region has the DNA TGTGCCAGCAGTCCGGCGCTAGGGGTCGGTGAGCAGTTCTTC. Full variable domain (rest looked up from reference TRBV28 and TRBJ2-1): DVKVTQSSRYLVKRTGEKVFLECVQDMDHENMFWYRQDPGLGLRLIYFSYDVKMKEKGDIPEGYSVSREKKERFSLILESASTNQTSMYLCASSPALGVGEQFFGPGTRLTVL.

V gene TRBV6-1 combines with J gene TRBJ2-7; D unclear. Trimming stripped 3 bases from V and 0 bases from J, with 6 bases between. Germline V gene lookup returns CDR1 MNHNS and CDR2 SASEGT. The CDR3 is made up of 13 amino acids. The DNA of the CDR3 is TGTGCCAGCAGTGACTACGTCTCCTACGAGCAGTACTTC. Protein: CASSDYVSYEQYF.

This sequence joins TRBV10-2 and TRBJ1-2, with D perhaps TRBD1 (6 bases). The germline CDR1 and CDR2 sequences are WSHSY and SAAADI. The CDR3 extends over 15 amino acids. Trimming shortened V by 6 bases and J by 6 bases, and 20 bases separated the two germline ends. The CDR3 protein is CASSLLIGGVDGYTF. Written as DNA, the CDR3 is TGCGCCAGCAGCCTACTTATCGGGGGCGTGGATGGCTACACCTTC.

The chain uses TRBV7-8 and TRBJ2-1, with 12 bases aligning to TRBD1. This CDR3 region has 16 residues. Germline V lookup: CDR1 SGHVS, CDR2 FQNEAQ. V dropped 3 bases and J dropped 5; count of bases not matched to a gene: 5. CDR3 bases: TGTGCCAGCAGCTTGGGGACAGGGGGCCAGGACAATGAGCAGTTCTTC. It translates to CASSLGTGGQDNEQFF.

The chain uses TRBV27 and TRBJ2-1, with 15 bases aligning to TRBD2. This CDR3 contains 16 residues. Trimming took 5 bases from V and 7 from J; bases not matched to a gene: 6. Germline-derived CDR1 and CDR2 are MNHEY and SMNVEV (reference sequence). The CDR3 nucleotides read TGTGCCAGCAGTCCCGGACTAGCGGGAGGGGAGAATGAGCAGTTCTTC. Translating it yields CASSPGLAGGENEQFF.

This clone was counted once. The chain recombines TRBV28 with TRBJ1-5; D is ambiguous. From germline, CDR1 is MDHEN and CDR2 SYDVKM. CDR3 length: 15 amino acids. Trimming removed 5 bases from V and 2 bases from J, with 13 bases in between. CDR3: CASSAHGGGNQPQHF. The CDR3 nucleotides read TGTGCCAGCAGTGCTCATGGAGGAGGCAATCAGCCCCAGCATTTT.

V and J are TRBV7-9 and TRBJ1-1; D not resolved. CDR3 length equals 15 residues. Looked up from germline, CDR1 is SEHNR and CDR2 is FQNEAQ (reference sequence). Trimming left V 5 bases short and J 2 bases short, with 15 bases between. CDR3 in DNA: TGTGCCAGCAGCCCTAGCGGGTCAGAAAACACTGAAGCTTTCTTT. It translates to CASSPSGSENTEAFF.

The V and J genes are TRBV21-1 and TRBJ2-1; the listed D gene, TRBD2, was not tested against the DNA. TRBV21-1 has pseudogene status. The CDR3 loop spans 17 amino acids. The CDR3 nucleotides are TGTGCCAGCAGCAAGACTAGCGGGACCCAAACCTACAATGAGCAGTTCTTC. This encodes CASSKTSGTQTYNEQFF.

The chain carries TRBV19 and TRBJ2-3; 13 positions match TRBD2. V was clipped by 9 bases and J by 2 bases; unmatched bases: 5. Per the germline V gene, CDR1 is LNHDA and CDR2 is SQIVND (reference sequence). CDR3 size: 15 residues. The CDR3 here is CARPGTSGNTDTQYF. For the CDR3, the DNA is TGTGCCAGACCCGGGACTAGCGGGAACACAGATACGCAGTATTTT. The variable domain in full, with the rest retrieved from reference TRBV19 and TRBJ2-3, is DGGITQSPKYLFRKEGQNVTLSCEQNLNHDAMYWYRQDPGQGLRLIYYSQIVNDFQKGDIAEGYSVSREKKESFPLTVTSAQKNPTAFYLCARPGTSGNTDTQYFGPGTRLTVL.

The chain has TRBV4-1 and TRBJ2-7, with TRBD2 matching over 9 bases. The CDR3 is 15 amino acids. CDR1 MGHRA and CDR2 YSYEKL come from the germline V gene. After removal of 3 bases from V and 0 bases from J, the junction contained 3 bases not matched to a gene. DNA of the CDR3: TGCGCCAGCAGCCAGAAAGCGGGAGGCTCCTACGAGCAGTACTTC. Protein: CASSQKAGGSYEQYF.

J is TRBJ2-7 and V is TRBV28, with TRBD1 identical over 8 bases. After removal of 6 bases from V and 12 bases from J, the junction contained 7 bases not matched to a gene. CDR3 length: 11 amino acids. Germline CDR1 is MDHEN and CDR2 is SYDVKM. CDR3: CASSRQGSLYF. DNA of the CDR3: TGTGCCAGCAGCCGACAGGGGAGCCTGTACTTC.

V is TRBV7-9 and J is TRBJ2-1; no clear D. The V and J ends lost 5 bases and 0 bases respectively, with 11 bases between them. The V gene's germline CDR1 is SEHNR and CDR2 FQNEAQ (reference sequence). CDR3 length: 15 residues. CDR3 coding DNA: TGTGCCAGCAGCCCGGCGTGGAGCTCCTACAATGAGCAGTTCTTC. Translated, it gives CASSPAWSSYNEQFF.

This chain uses TRBV7-2 with TRBJ2-3; 9 nucleotides line up with TRBD2. The V segment lost 8 bases and the J segment 2 bases; nucleotides outside the gene matches: 8. The CDR3 consists of 15 residues. The germline CDR1 and CDR2 sequences are SGHTA and FQGNSA. CDR3 nucleotides: TGTGCCAGCTCCGCGCTAGCGGGATTCACAGATACGCAGTATTTT. Translation: CASSALAGFTDTQYF.

The chain employs TRBV5-6 and TRBJ2-7; TRBD2 matches 7 bases. Germline loops: CDR1 SGHDT, CDR2 YYEEEE. CDR3 length: 15 residues. Unmatched junction bases numbered 13, after V lost 4 bases and J lost 6 bases. CDR3 loop: CASSRPAGEGPEQYF. CDR3 in DNA: TGTGCCAGCAGCCGCCCGGCGGGGGAGGGGCCCGAGCAGTACTTC. Together with reference TRBV5-6 and TRBJ2-7, the CDR3 gives the full variable domain: DAGVTQSPTHLIKTRGQQVTLRCSPKSGHDTVSWYQQALGQGPQFIFQYYEEEERQRGNFPDRFSGHQFPNYSSELNVNALLLGDSALYLCASSRPAGEGPEQYFGPGTRLTVT.

The chain is built from TRBV10-3 and TRBJ2-1; 8 nucleotides agree with TRBD1. The CDR3 contains 13 residues. The ends lost 10 bases at V and 7 bases at J; junction bases unmatched: 9. Germline values: CDR1 ENHRY, CDR2 SYGVKD. The CDR3 here is CATATGAANEQFF. CDR3 sequence (DNA): TGTGCCACTGCGACAGGGGCGGCGAATGAGCAGTTCTTC.

V usage is TRBV15 and J usage is TRBJ2-7; 7 bases align to TRBD1. There are 16 residues in the CDR3. The ends lost 3 bases at V and 4 bases at J; junction bases unmatched: 12. Germline V gene data show CDR1 as LNHNV and CDR2 as YYDKDF (reference sequence). Written as DNA, the CDR3 is TGTGCCACCAGCAGGGGACAGCTCCCTGGACGGTACGAGCAGTACTTC. It yields the protein CATSRGQLPGRYEQYF.

This chain joins TRBV7-6 and TRBJ2-1; possible D gene TRBD1, 6 bases. CDR1 is SGHVS and CDR2 is FNYEAQ in the germline V gene. This CDR3 is built from 14 residues. Trimming shortened V by 3 bases and J by 6 bases, and 12 bases separated the two germline ends. CDR3 region: CASSLIRDINEQFF. The CDR3, as DNA: TGTGCCAGCAGCTTGATACGGGACATCAATGAGCAGTTCTTC. Full variable domain (missing parts from reference TRBV7-6 and TRBJ2-1): GAGVSQSPRYKVTKRGQDVALRCDPISGHVSLYWYRQALGQGPEFLTYFNYEAQQDKSGLPNDRFSAERPEGSISTLTIQRTEQRDSAMYRCASSLIRDINEQFFGPGTRLTVL.

This sequence joins TRBV28 and TRBJ2-1; D ambiguous. Trimming left V 7 bases short and J 4 bases short, with 20 bases between. Per the germline V gene, CDR1 is MDHEN and CDR2 is SYDVKM. This CDR3 region has 16 residues. For the CDR3, the DNA is TGTGCCAGCACCTCCTCTGAAGGGCGCACTTACAATGAGCAGTTCTTC. Translated, it gives CASTSSEGRTYNEQFF.

The V call is TRBV10-2, the J call TRBJ1-4; no definite D call. CDR3 length: 12 amino acids. CDR1 and CDR2 from the germline V gene are WSHSY and SAAADI. V was cut by 2 bases and J by 8 bases, with 6 bases left in between. As DNA, the CDR3 is TGCGCCAGCAGTGAGGTGCGCGAAAAACTGTTTTTT. Protein: CASSEVREKLFF.

As for this clone: Other DNA sequences in this sample translate to the same CDR3. V is TRBV7-9 and J is TRBJ1-1, with a tentative D call TRBD1 (5 bases). Trimming stripped 4 bases from V and 5 bases from J, with 8 bases between. CDR3 size: 12 residues. The V gene's germline CDR1 is SEHNR and CDR2 FQNEAQ (reference sequence). This CDR3 reads CASSWGETEAFF. Written as DNA, the CDR3 is TGTGCCAGCAGCTGGGGGGAGACTGAAGCTTTCTTT.

J is TRBJ2-3 and V is TRBV6-1; TRBD2 matches at 11 bases. The ends lost 7 bases at V and 6 bases at J; junction bases unmatched: 3. CDR1 is MNHNS, CDR2 SASEGT, per germline. The CDR3 consists of 13 residues. In nucleotides, the CDR3 is TGTGCCAGCATAGCGGGAGGGCCGGATACGCAGTATTTT. Its protein is CASIAGGPDTQYF.

The rearrangement joins TRBV5-1 to TRBJ2-1, with D possibly called TRBD1 or TRBD2 (5 bases each). Trimming left V 2 bases short and J 7 bases short, with 19 bases between. This CDR3 has 16 residues. Germline CDR1 reads SGHRS; CDR2 reads YFSETQ. CDR3 protein: CASSLNSGTSPNEQFF. CDR3 DNA sequence: TGCGCCAGCAGCTTAAACTCCGGGACCTCGCCGAATGAGCAGTTCTTC. Together with reference TRBV5-1 and TRBJ2-1, the CDR3 gives the full variable domain: KAGVTQTPRYLIKTRGQQVTLSCSPISGHRSVSWYQQTPGQGLQFLFEYFSETQRNKGNFPGRFSGRQFSNSRSEMNVSTLELGDSALYLCASSLNSGTSPNEQFFGPGTRLTVL.

V gene TRBV5-6 combines with J gene TRBJ2-2; D remains ambiguous. There are 17 residues in the CDR3. Germline assignment: CDR1 SGHDT and CDR2 YYEEEE. Trimming shortened V by 3 bases and J by 9 bases, and 24 bases separated the two germline ends. CDR3 bases: TGTGCCAGCAGCTCTGGGTTTGTCGGCAGAAATAGCTGGGAGCTGTTTTTT. Protein product: CASSSGFVGRNSWELFF.

The chain is built from TRBV29-1 and TRBJ1-2, with D perhaps TRBD1 (6 bases). The CDR3 runs 14 residues. V was shortened by 4 bases and J by 4 bases, with 16 bases between the two germline ends. CDR1 SQVTM and CDR2 ANQGSEA come from the germline V gene. The CDR3 reads CSVGTGDRFYGYTF. Here the CDR3 DNA reads TGCAGCGTTGGCACAGGAGACAGGTTCTATGGCTACACCTTC.

The chain joins TRBV15 to TRBJ2-1; 13 nucleotides align to TRBD2. Germline CDR1 LNHNV, CDR2 YYDKDF (reference sequence). This CDR3 spans 16 amino acids. The V and J ends lost 5 bases and 7 bases, in that order; junction bases with no gene match: 8. The DNA for the CDR3 is TGTGCCACCAGCCCAATTCCGGGACTAGCGGGAAATGAGCAGTTCTTC. Its translation is CATSPIPGLAGNEQFF.

This clone was seen a single time. The chain combines TRBV5-8 with TRBJ2-7, with TRBD2 as a possible D gene (5 bases). This CDR3 comprises 17 residues. V lost 1 base and J 6 bases, leaving 23 bases between the germline ends. CDR1 is SGHTS, CDR2 YDEGEE, per germline. Here the CDR3 DNA reads TGTGCCAGCAGCTTGCCGGGTCTCTTCTACGGGGAACTCGAGCAGTACTTC. It specifies CASSLPGLFYGELEQYF.

This clone was seen just once. V gene TRBV30 combines with J gene TRBJ2-7, with D tentatively TRBD1 (6 bases). Trimming removed 2 bases at V and 1 base at J, with 9 bases between. CDR1 and CDR2 from the germline V gene are GTSNPN and SVGIG (reference sequence). The CDR3 spans 13 residues. The CDR3: CAWSPGQSYEQYF. The DNA for the CDR3 is TGTGCCTGGAGTCCTGGACAGTCCTACGAGCAGTACTTC.

The rearrangement joins TRBV28 to TRBJ2-1; 7 nucleotides align to TRBD2. Trimming at V came to 4 bases and at J to 7 bases, leaving 10 bases not matched to a gene. The length of the CDR3 is 15 residues. Germline V gene sequence: CDR1 MDHEN, CDR2 SYDVKM. The CDR3 region has the DNA TGTGCCAGCAGTTCCTGGCGGGAGATGTGGAATGAGCAGTTCTTC. Protein: CASSSWREMWNEQFF.

This chain links TRBV11-2 with TRBJ2-1; 10 nucleotides agree with TRBD1. This CDR3 contains 14 residues. J was trimmed by 8 bases and V by 6 bases; bases with no gene match: 7. Germline CDR1 and CDR2: SGHAT and FQNNGV. The CDR3 sequence is CASRWDRGSDEQFF. CDR3 DNA sequence: TGTGCCAGCAGGTGGGACAGGGGTTCGGATGAGCAGTTCTTC.